This T cell receptor (beta chain) was identified in a study of Ad26.COV2.S vaccination and SARS-CoV-2 variants. Sequenced by immunoSEQ multiplex PCR; TCRdb stores in-frame clones only, minus some. This sample has about 330,000 clones, with about 90% found just once. CDR1 and CDR2 (germline): SEHNR, FQNEAQ (reference sequence). V was pared by 3 bases and J by 8 bases, with 4 bases between. The length of the CDR3 is 11 residues. A word on this clone: In the same sample, other DNA sequences code for this CDR3.

This sample's treatment: over 15 received Ad26.COV2.S at low or high dose, single or two shots; five or six received placebo; per-sample allocation not given. The investigators took samples on day 63 after the first vaccine or placebo injection. This material consisted of peripheral blood, taken in a trial of Ad26.COV2.S vaccine versus placebo. The V and J genes are TRBV7-9 and TRBJ1-4; no definite D call. The TCR was taken from a person aged 18-60 years who received the Ad26.COV2.S COVID-19 vaccine or a placebo. Here the CDR3 reads CASSLSEKLFF. CDR3 DNA sequence: TGTGCCAGCAGCTTGTCCGAAAAACTGTTTTTT.